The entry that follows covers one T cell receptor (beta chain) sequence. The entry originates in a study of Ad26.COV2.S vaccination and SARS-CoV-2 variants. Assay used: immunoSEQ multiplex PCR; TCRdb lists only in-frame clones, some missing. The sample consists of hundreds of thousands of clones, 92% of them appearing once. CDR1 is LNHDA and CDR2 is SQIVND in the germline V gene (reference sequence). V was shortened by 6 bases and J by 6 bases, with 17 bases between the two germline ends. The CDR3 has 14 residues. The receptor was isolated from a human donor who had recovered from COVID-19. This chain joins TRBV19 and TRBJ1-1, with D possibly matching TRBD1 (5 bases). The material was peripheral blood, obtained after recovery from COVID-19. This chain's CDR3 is CASSVWEGSPEAFF. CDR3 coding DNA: TGTGCCAGTAGCGTCTGGGAGGGGAGTCCTGAAGCTTTCTTT. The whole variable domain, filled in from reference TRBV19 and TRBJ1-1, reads DGGITQSPKYLFRKEGQNVTLSCEQNLNHDAMYWYRQDPGQGLRLIYYSQIVNDFQKGDIAEGYSVSREKKESFPLTVTSAQKNPTAFYLCASSVWEGSPEAFFGQGTRLTVV.